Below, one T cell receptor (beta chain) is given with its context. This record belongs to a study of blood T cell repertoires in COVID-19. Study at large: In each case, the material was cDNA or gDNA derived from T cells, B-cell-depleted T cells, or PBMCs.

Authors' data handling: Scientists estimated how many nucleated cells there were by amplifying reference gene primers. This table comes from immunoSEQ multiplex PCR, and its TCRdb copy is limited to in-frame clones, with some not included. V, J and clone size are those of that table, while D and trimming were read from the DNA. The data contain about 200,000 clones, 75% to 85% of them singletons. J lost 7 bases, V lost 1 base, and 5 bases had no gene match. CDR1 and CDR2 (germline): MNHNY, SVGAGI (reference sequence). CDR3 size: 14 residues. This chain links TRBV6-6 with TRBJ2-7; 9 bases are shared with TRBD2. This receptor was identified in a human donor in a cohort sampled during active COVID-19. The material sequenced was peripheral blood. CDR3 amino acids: CASSYLAGVGEQYF. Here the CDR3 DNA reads TGTGCCAGCAGTTACTTAGCGGGAGTAGGAGAGCAGTACTTC.